One sample yielded the 22 T cell receptor beta chains listed below, sequenced in a study of blood T cell repertoires in COVID-19. Using immunoSEQ multiplex PCR, the repertoire was profiled, and TCRdb retains in-frame clones only, with some absent. The table shows fewer than 300,000 clones, with around 87% occurring only once. Source material: peripheral blood. The receptors shown here come from a woman in her 50s with acute or convalescent COVID-19.

The J gene is TRBJ1-1, the V gene TRBV5-4; tentative D call: TRBD1 (5 bases). V was clipped by 2 bases and J by 1 base, with 9 bases between them. The CDR3 extends over 14 amino acids. Germline values: CDR1 SGHNT, CDR2 YYREEE (reference sequence). CDR3 sequence (DNA): TGTGCCAGCAGCTTATCTACAGGGAACACTGAAGCTTTCTTT. Translating it yields CASSLSTGNTEAFF.

This chain joins TRBV12-3 or TRBV12-4 and TRBJ2-7; D might be TRBD2 (6 bases). Trimming stripped 6 bases from V and 0 bases from J, with 9 bases between. The CDR3 is 13 amino acids. As DNA, the CDR3 is TGTGCCAGCAGAGGCGGGGTCTCCTACGAGCAGTACTTC. Protein: CASRGGVSYEQYF.

The rearrangement links TRBV12-3 or TRBV12-4 to TRBJ1-5, with no clear D. The CDR3 extends over 13 amino acids. The V end lost 7 bases, the J end lost 7 bases, and 14 bases lay between the germline ends. CDR3 bases: TGTGCCAGCACCCTGGGTATGGGCCAGCCCCAGCATTTT. Protein product: CASTLGMGQPQHF.

V gene TRBV6-6 combines with J gene TRBJ1-6, with 8 bases lining up with TRBD1. This CDR3 is built from 14 residues. V shed 6 bases, J shed 5 bases, and the junction held 3 bases outside the gene matches. Germline V gives CDR1 MNHNY, CDR2 SVGAGI (reference sequence). The chain's CDR3 is CASSTTGDNSPLHF. CDR3 nucleotide sequence: TGTGCCAGCAGCACGACAGGGGATAATTCACCCCTCCACTTT.

Turning to this clone: Other DNA sequences in this specimen translate into the identical CDR3. The rearrangement links TRBV7-9 to TRBJ1-2; 8 nucleotides align to TRBD1. With V trimmed by 5 bases and J by 4 bases, 9 bases remained unmatched. The CDR3 runs to 15 residues. Germline V CDR1 and CDR2: SEHNR, FQNEAQ (reference sequence). Written as DNA, the CDR3 is TGTGCCAGCAGCCTCCGGACAGGGCCATCCTATGGCTACACCTTC. As protein: CASSLRTGPSYGYTF.

This chain connects TRBV30 to TRBJ1-1; 8 nucleotides align to TRBD1. The ends lost 6 bases at V and 0 bases at J; junction bases unmatched: 3. Germline CDR1 GTSNPN, CDR2 SVGIG (reference sequence). The CDR3 length is 13 residues. As DNA, the CDR3 is TGTGCCTGCCGGACAGGGTTGAACACTGAAGCTTTCTTT. Translated: CACRTGLNTEAFF.

This chain connects TRBV7-2 to TRBJ2-1; a possible D gene is TRBD1 (6 bases). Germline CDR1 SGHTA, CDR2 FQGNSA. This CDR3 has 16 amino acids. With 2 bases removed from V and 0 bases from J, the gap between germline ends came to 11 bases. The CDR3: CASSLTGTPSYNEQFF. The CDR3 DNA reads as TGTGCCAGCAGCTTAACCGGGACACCCTCCTACAATGAGCAGTTCTTC.

The chain uses TRBV7-2 and TRBJ1-2; D is possibly TRBD1 (6 bases). Germline V gene data show CDR1 as SGHTA and CDR2 as FQGNSA. The V end lost 1 base, the J end lost 3 bases, and 6 bases lay between the germline ends. The CDR3 sequence is 13 residues long. This CDR3 reads CASSLGTDYGYTF. CDR3 bases: TGTGCCAGCAGCTTAGGGACAGACTATGGCTACACCTTC.

The chain combines TRBV2 with TRBJ1-1; a possible D gene is TRBD1 (6 bases). The germline gives CDR1 SNHLY, CDR2 FYNNEI. The V and J ends lost 5 bases and 0 bases respectively, with 19 bases between them. This CDR3 region has 17 residues. The CDR3 DNA sequence: TGTGCCAGCAGTCGATCGTCAGGGGTAGTAGTGAACACTGAAGCTTTCTTT. Translating gives CASSRSSGVVVNTEAFF.

The chain links TRBV29-1 to TRBJ2-1; D perhaps matches TRBD2 (5 bases). The germline V gene encodes CDR1 SQVTM and CDR2 ANQGSEA. The length of the CDR3 is 12 residues. CDR3 DNA sequence: TGCAGTCTATACGGGAATGCCAATGAGCAGTTCTTC. It is translated as CSLYGNANEQFF.

V is TRBV4-2 and J is TRBJ2-7; a weak D match, TRBD1 (6 bases). The CDR3 has 16 amino acids. V lost 0 bases and J 4 bases, leaving 16 bases between the germline ends. Looked up from germline, CDR1 is LGHNA and CDR2 is YNFKEQ. The CDR3 loop is CASSQDLLDRPYEQYF. DNA for the CDR3: TGTGCCAGCAGCCAAGATTTACTGGACAGACCATACGAGCAGTACTTC.

The V and J genes are TRBV24-1 and TRBJ1-2, with 7 bases fitting TRBD1. CDR1 KGHDR and CDR2 SFDVKD come from the germline V gene. This CDR3 spans 13 amino acids. The V and J ends lost 9 bases and 4 bases, in that order; junction bases with no gene match: 7. CDR3 protein: CATGSGDSYGYTF. CDR3 DNA: TGTGCCACCGGGTCAGGGGACAGCTATGGCTACACCTTC.

A single count supports this clone. The chain is built from TRBV5-6 and TRBJ2-7; D is ambiguous. The CDR3 runs to 14 residues. Germline lookup yields CDR1 SGHDT and CDR2 YYEEEE. V lost 6 bases to trimming and J lost 2 bases, with 15 bases between them. CDR3 nucleotides: TGTGCCAGCACCGAGAGGCACACAACCTACGAGCAGTACTTC. Encoded protein: CASTERHTTYEQYF.

V gene TRBV5-1 combines with J gene TRBJ2-7; 7 nucleotides match TRBD1. Looked up from germline, CDR1 is SGHRS and CDR2 is YFSETQ. This CDR3 comprises 15 residues. Trimming cost V 2 bases and J 5 bases; bases outside gene matches: 10. DNA for the CDR3: TGCGCCAGCAGCTTATCCGGGACAGAACTCCACGAGCAGTACTTC. Translated: CASSLSGTELHEQYF.

This clone has only a few counts. The gene calls are TRBV25-1 and TRBJ1-1, with 10 bases lining up with TRBD1. Trimming at V came to 2 bases and at J to 3 bases, leaving 9 bases not matched to a gene. CDR3 length equals 17 residues. CDR1 MGHDK and CDR2 SYGVNS come from the germline V gene. CDR3: CASSEGVDRGRHTEAFF. CDR3 coding DNA: TGTGCCAGCAGTGAAGGGGTAGACAGGGGGCGTCACACTGAAGCTTTCTTT.

This sequence joins TRBV9 and TRBJ2-1; 7 positions agree with TRBD1. The trim removed 4 bases at V and 6 bases at J, leaving 4 bases unmatched. This CDR3 has 13 amino acids. Germline V CDR1 and CDR2: SGDLS, YYNGEE. The CDR3 region has the DNA TGTGCCAGCAGCCGAAACAGGGGCAATGAGCAGTTCTTC. Amino acids: CASSRNRGNEQFF.

V is TRBV16 and J is TRBJ2-5, with a possible D match to TRBD1 (7 bases). This CDR3 has 14 amino acids. V was clipped by 4 bases and J by 5 bases, with 14 bases between them. Germline V gene data show CDR1 as KGHSY and CDR2 as FQNENV. The CDR3 spells CASSPRGVPETQYF. DNA of the CDR3: TGTGCCAGCAGCCCCAGGGGGGTCCCGGAGACCCAGTACTTC. Full variable domain (remainder filled in from reference TRBV16 and TRBJ2-5): GEEVAQTPKHLVRGEGQKAKLYCAPIKGHSYVFWYQQVLKNEFKFLISFQNENVFDETGMPKERFSAKCLPNSPCSLEIQATKLEDSAVYFCASSPRGVPETQYFGPGTRLLVL.

The chain combines TRBV28 with TRBJ2-7; TRBD1 matches 8 bases. The germline V gene encodes CDR1 MDHEN and CDR2 SYDVKM. The J segment lost 4 bases and the V segment lost 6 bases, leaving 8 bases of the junction unmatched. This CDR3 contains 14 residues. The CDR3 region has the DNA TGTGCCAGCAGACCCGGGACAGGTCTATACGAGCAGTACTTC. Translating it yields CASRPGTGLYEQYF.

A single count supports this clone. The chain employs TRBV25-1 and TRBJ2-7; D is uncertain. The CDR3 runs to 14 residues. CDR1 and CDR2 (germline): MGHDK, SYGVNS. The V end was cut by 3 bases, the J end by 5 bases, with 14 bases between. The CDR3 DNA reads TGTGCCAGCAGTGATTTACAGTCACTCCACGAGCAGTACTTC. As protein: CASSDLQSLHEQYF.

The CDR3 is CASSLEARHTEAFF. CDR3 in DNA: TGTGCCAGCAGCTTAGAAGCCCGCCACACTGAAGCTTTCTTT. The chain uses TRBV7-2 and TRBJ1-1; D is undetermined. Germline CDR1 SGHTA, CDR2 FQGNSA. V lost 1 base to trimming and J lost 3 bases, with 9 bases between them. The CDR3 has 14 residues.

The V call is TRBV18, the J call TRBJ2-1; maybe TRBD1 (5 bases). Trimming removed 4 bases from V and 8 bases from J, with 18 bases in between. Germline lookup yields CDR1 KGHSH and CDR2 LQKENI. This CDR3 is 15 amino acids long. The CDR3 bases are TGTGCCAGCTCACTTGACAGTTTCTCTTCCGATGAGCAGTTCTTC. It translates to CASSLDSFSSDEQFF.

This chain uses TRBV5-1 with TRBJ1-1; 7 nucleotides line up with TRBD1. The CDR3 totals 13 residues. Trimming took 4 bases from V and 4 from J; bases not matched to a gene: 4. The germline gives CDR1 SGHRS, CDR2 YFSETQ. CDR3 loop: CASSLGQSTEAFF. DNA of the CDR3: TGCGCCAGCAGCCTGGGACAGAGCACTGAAGCTTTCTTT.